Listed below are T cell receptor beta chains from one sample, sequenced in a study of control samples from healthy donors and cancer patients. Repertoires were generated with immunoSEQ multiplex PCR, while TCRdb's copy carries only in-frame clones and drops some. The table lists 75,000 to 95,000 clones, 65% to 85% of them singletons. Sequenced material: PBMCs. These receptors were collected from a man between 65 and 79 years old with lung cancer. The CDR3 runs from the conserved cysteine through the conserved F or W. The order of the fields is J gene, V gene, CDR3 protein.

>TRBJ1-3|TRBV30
CAWSVRAGVGSGNTIYF
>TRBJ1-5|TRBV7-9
CASGPGDSMGPQHF
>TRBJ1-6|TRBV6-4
CASSLEFYNSPLHF
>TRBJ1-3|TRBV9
CASSVGSTGENTIYF
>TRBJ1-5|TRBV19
CASSILTGGNQPQHF
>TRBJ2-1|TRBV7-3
CASSPGQRLEQFF
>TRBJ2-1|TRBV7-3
CASSLGASGRYNEQFF
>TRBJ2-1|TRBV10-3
CAISEEGSSYNEQFF
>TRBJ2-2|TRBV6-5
CASSYTRAGELFF
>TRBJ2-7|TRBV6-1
CASSESGTGREQYF
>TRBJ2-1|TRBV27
CASSLSSYNEQFF
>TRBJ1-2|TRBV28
CASSPDVFGYTF
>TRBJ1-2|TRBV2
CASSPDREVRGYTF
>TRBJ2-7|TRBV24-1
CATSDSTGTYEQYF
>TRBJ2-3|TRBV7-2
CASSSPGAFAQYF
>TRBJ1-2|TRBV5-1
CASRPTGEGIDGYTF
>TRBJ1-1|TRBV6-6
CASSYEAYTEAFF
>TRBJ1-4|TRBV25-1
CASSEYMGVDEKLFF
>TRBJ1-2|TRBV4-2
CASSQEIGNYGYTF
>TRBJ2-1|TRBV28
CASSLTNEQFF
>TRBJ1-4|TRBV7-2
CASSLLSPAGSEDEKLFF
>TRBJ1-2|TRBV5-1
CASSPEDRVANYGYTF
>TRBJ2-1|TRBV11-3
CASSPKMTEFF
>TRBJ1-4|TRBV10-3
CAITPGVGEKLFF
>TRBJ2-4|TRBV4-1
CASSQEQEGGNIQYF
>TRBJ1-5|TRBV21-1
CASSKFNRSSYSNQPQHF
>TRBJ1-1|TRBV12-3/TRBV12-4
CASSQGAEAFF
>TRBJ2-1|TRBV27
CASGSNTGGHNEQFF
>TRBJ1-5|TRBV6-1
CASSETQSNQPQHF
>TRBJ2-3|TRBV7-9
CASSFASLADTQYF
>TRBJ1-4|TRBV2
CASRPTATNEKLFF
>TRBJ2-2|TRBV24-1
CATSDPTGGLSTGELFF
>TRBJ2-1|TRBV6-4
CASSDSRNEQFF
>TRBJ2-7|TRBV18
CASCVNRDRVEQYF
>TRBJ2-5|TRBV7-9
CASSFLTGNGETQYF
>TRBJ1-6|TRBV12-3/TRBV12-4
CASSLGQGSPLHF
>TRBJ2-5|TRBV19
CASSTGWEETQYF
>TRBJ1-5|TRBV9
CASSETGLNQPQHF
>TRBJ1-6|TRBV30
CAWSVIQGNSPLHF
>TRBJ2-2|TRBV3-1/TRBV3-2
CASSRLAPNTGELFF
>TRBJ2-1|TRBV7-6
CASSQLARGEQFF
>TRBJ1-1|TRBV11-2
CASSLGQGFEAFF
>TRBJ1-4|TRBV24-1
CATSDSGQGAEKLFF
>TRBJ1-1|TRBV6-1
CASSDRGEANTEAFF
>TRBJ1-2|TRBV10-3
CAISGTGEHGYTF
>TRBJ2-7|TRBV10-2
CASTGGTVREQYF
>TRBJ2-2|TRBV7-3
CASSPQGTNTGELFF
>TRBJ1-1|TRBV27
CASSSGLMNTEAFF
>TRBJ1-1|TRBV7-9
CASSHAPLNTEAFF
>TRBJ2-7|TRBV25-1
CASSDSGPRGSEQYF
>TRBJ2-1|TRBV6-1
CASSERVGASYNEQFF
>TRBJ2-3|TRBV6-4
CASSLTSGVTDTQYF
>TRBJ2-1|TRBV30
CAWGGRTGWDNEQFF
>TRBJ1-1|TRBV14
CASSHTGINTEAFF
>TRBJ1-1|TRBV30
CAWSVNPGNRAFF
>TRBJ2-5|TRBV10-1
CASSESRGGPQETQYF
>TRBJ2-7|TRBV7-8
CASSRTGARYEQYF
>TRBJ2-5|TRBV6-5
CASRPQGADETQYF